This T cell receptor beta chain was identified in a study of tumor-infiltrating lymphocytes in primary liver carcinoma. Study context: Patients were men and women aged 30 to 69 years.

TCR beta cDNA was prepared out of 500 ng total RNA by means of a constant-region primer. Each TCR beta library was derived from three nested multiplex PCR rounds that employed slightly modified ARM-PCR. Forward primers for TRBV1-TRBV30 and a C-beta reverse primer served the first two PCR rounds, at approximately 10 cycles each. MiXCR, applied by TCRdb to the multiplex PCR reads, yields one record per CDR3 protein. This table holds approximately 73,000 distinct CDR3 sequences, roughly three quarters found once. A remark on this clonotype: Its antigen is currently unknown. One end of the junction fails to match germline, which may point to a read error.

Each 20-30 mg portion of unsorted bulk tissue served as the source for co-extraction of RNA and DNA. Whichever tumor sample was examined, it had over 80% viable tumor cells. Findings and caveats of the study: Tumor tissue displayed a significantly greater top-250-clone fraction than blood (p = 0.039). Tumor region pairs showed greater overlap than either tumor-adjacent or tumor-blood pairs did.

The CDR3 is 13 residues long. CDR1 is SGHAT and CDR2 is FQNNGV in the germline V gene. The chain combines TRBV11-2 with TRBJ2-5, with D tentatively TRBD2 (5 bases). The sequence derives from a man in his forties with primary liver carcinoma and hepatitis B virus infection. The specimen sequenced was liver tumor tissue from sampling region 4. The subset was: tumor region T4, right-lateral pole. CDR3 sequence reads: CASSLGQRETQCF. CDR3 in DNA: TGTGCCAGTAGCTTAGGGCAAAGGGAGACCCAGTGCTTC. Complete variable domain (other parts from reference TRBV11-2 and TRBJ2-5): EAGVAQSPRYKIIEKRQSVAFWCNPISGHATLYWYQQILGQGPKLLIQFQNNGVVDDSQLPKDRFSAERLKGVDSTLKIQPAKLEDSAVYLCASSLGQRETQCFGPGTRLLVL.